This T cell receptor (beta chain) is drawn from a study of early T cells in non-severe SARS-CoV-2 infection. Study-level information: Chains were unpaired, as sequencing was done on bulk RNA from unsorted whole blood.

Germline V CDR1 and CDR2: KGHSY, FQNENV. V lost 0 bases, J lost 6 bases, and 12 bases lay in between. The CDR3 sequence is 15 residues long. Individual cDNA molecules received unique molecular identifiers. TCRdb processed the 5' RACE reads anew with MiXCR; each CDR3 protein has one entry. The repertoire holds 45,000 to 60,000 distinct CDR3 sequences, approximately 9.7% seen once, with around 20% in the top ten. The sequenced sample consisted of whole blood. The chain uses TRBV16 and TRBJ1-5; D might be TRBD1 (5 bases). The source of this sequence is an adult who was a healthcare worker with PCR-confirmed SARS-CoV-2 infection or an uninfected control (not recorded which). The CDR3 sequence: CASSQSAGLGQPQHF. In DNA form, the CDR3 reads TGTGCCAGCAGCCAATCGGCGGGGCTCGGTCAGCCCCAGCATTTT.